These 3 T cell receptor beta chains originate from one sample sequenced in a study of cytomegalovirus exposure and HLA in healthy donors. This PCR relied on a set of 60 Vbeta primers and 13 Jbeta primers. Clones were read by immunoSEQ multiplex PCR, and TCRdb kept only the in-frame ones, dropping some. The table lists about 150,000 clones, about 80% of them singletons. The material sequenced was PBMCs. The receptors were gathered from a man aged 25-45 years in good health and CMV-seronegative.

The V call is TRBV6-5, the J call TRBJ1-1; a possible D gene is TRBD1 (5 bases). Germline lookup yields CDR1 MNHEY and CDR2 SVGAGI. V gave up 0 bases and J gave up 11 bases, with 19 bases separating them. The CDR3 extends over 15 amino acids. The CDR3 reads CASSYSIHFQGGAFF. DNA of the CDR3: TGTGCCAGCAGTTACTCGATCCATTTTCAGGGTGGCGCTTTCTTT.

The gene calls are TRBV4-1 and TRBJ2-5; TRBD2 matches at 7 bases. J was trimmed by 5 bases and V by 0 bases; bases with no gene match: 3. This CDR3 spans 14 amino acids. Germline V gives CDR1 MGHRA, CDR2 YSYEKL. The CDR3 is CASSQDLTSETQYF. In nucleotides, the CDR3 is TGCGCCAGCAGCCAAGATCTGACTAGCGAGACCCAGTACTTC.

This clone was detected only a few times. This chain uses TRBV30 with TRBJ2-3, with a tentative D call TRBD1 (7 bases). The CDR3 is 17 residues long. Germline V gene data show CDR1 as GTSNPN and CDR2 as SVGIG (reference sequence). V was pared by 4 bases and J by 0 bases, with 20 bases between. This CDR3 is CAWKIRGTVSSTDTQYF. The CDR3 DNA reads TGTGCCTGGAAGATTCGCGGGACAGTTTCTAGCACAGATACGCAGTATTTT.